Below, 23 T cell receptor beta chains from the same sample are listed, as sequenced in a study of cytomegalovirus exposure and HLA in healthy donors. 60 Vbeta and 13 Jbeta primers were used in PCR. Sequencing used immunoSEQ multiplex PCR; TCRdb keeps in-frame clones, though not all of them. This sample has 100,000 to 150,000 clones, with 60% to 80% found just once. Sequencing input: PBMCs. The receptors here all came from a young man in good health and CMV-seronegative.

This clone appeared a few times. The DNA of the CDR3 is TGTGCCAGCAGCCCTGGGGGGGGGCTTTTAGAGACCCAGTACTTC. This encodes CASSPGGGLLETQYF. This chain uses TRBV11-2 with TRBJ2-5, with a possible D match to TRBD2 (7 bases). The CDR3 spans 15 residues. Germline V gives CDR1 SGHAT, CDR2 FQNNGV. Deletions cut 5 bases from V and 4 bases from J, with 17 bases between.

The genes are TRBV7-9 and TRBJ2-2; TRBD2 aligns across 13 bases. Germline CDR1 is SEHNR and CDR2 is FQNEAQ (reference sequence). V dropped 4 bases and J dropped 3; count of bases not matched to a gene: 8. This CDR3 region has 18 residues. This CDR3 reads CASSSTSGGTWDTGELFF. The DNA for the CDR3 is TGTGCCAGCAGCTCGACTAGCGGGGGGACTTGGGACACCGGGGAGCTGTTTTTT.

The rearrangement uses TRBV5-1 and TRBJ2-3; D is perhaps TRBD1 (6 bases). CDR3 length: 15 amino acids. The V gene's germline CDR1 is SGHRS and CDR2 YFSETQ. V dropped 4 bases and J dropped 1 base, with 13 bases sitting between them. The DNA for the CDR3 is TGCGCCAGCAGCCCGGCAGGGGCTCGCACAGATACGCAGTATTTT. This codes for CASSPAGARTDTQYF. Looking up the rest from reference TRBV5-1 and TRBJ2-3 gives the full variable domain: KAGVTQTPRYLIKTRGQQVTLSCSPISGHRSVSWYQQTPGQGLQFLFEYFSETQRNKGNFPGRFSGRQFSNSRSEMNVSTLELGDSALYLCASSPAGARTDTQYFGPGTRLTVL.

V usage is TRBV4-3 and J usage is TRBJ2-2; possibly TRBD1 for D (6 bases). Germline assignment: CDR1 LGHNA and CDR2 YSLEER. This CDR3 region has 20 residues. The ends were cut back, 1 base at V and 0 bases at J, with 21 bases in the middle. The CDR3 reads CASSQAVSVFGTTNTGELFF. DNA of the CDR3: TGCGCCAGCAGCCAAGCCGTGAGTGTCTTCGGGACAACGAACACCGGGGAGCTGTTTTTT.

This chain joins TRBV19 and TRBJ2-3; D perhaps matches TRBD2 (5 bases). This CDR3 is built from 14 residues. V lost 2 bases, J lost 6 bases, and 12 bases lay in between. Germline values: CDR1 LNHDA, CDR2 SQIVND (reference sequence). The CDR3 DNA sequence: TGTGCCAGTAGTATAATCCCCTCGGGGGATACGCAGTATTTT. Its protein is CASSIIPSGDTQYF. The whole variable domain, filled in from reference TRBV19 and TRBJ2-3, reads DGGITQSPKYLFRKEGQNVTLSCEQNLNHDAMYWYRQDPGQGLRLIYYSQIVNDFQKGDIAEGYSVSREKKESFPLTVTSAQKNPTAFYLCASSIIPSGDTQYFGPGTRLTVL.

The DNA for the CDR3 is TGTGCCACCAGCAGAGATCTATTTTCGACAGAAGAGTCCTACGAGCAGTACTTC. Its protein is CATSRDLFSTEESYEQYF. V and J are TRBV15 and TRBJ2-7; D perhaps matches TRBD1 (5 bases). Trimming shortened V by 0 bases and J by 1 base, and 19 bases separated the two germline ends. The CDR3 totals 18 residues. Per germline, CDR1 LNHNV and CDR2 YYDKDF (reference sequence).

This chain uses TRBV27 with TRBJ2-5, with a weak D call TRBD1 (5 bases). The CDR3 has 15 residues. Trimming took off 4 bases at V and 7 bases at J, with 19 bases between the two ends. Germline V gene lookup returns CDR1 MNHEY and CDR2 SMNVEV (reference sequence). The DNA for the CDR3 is TGTGCCAGCAGTTCTCAGGGTCTCCCCACGGGGACCCAGTACTTC. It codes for CASSSQGLPTGTQYF.

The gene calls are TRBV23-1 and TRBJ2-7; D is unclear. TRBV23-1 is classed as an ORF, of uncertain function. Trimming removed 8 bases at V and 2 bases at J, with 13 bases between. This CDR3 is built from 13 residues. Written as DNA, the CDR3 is TGCGCCAGCGGTGGGTGCGGTCCCTACGAGCAGTACTTC. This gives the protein CASGGCGPYEQYF.

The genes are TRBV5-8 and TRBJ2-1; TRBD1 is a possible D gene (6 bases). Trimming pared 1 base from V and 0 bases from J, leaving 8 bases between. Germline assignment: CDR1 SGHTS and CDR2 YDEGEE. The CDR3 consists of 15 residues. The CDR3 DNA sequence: TGTGCCAGCAGCTTGCGAGGGGGCTCCTACAATGAGCAGTTCTTC. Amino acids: CASSLRGGSYNEQFF.

The CDR3 nucleotides read TGCGCCAGCAGCCAAGATTGGCCGGGGGGCACTGAAGCTTTCTTT. This encodes CASSQDWPGGTEAFF. The gene calls are TRBV4-3 and TRBJ1-1; D might be TRBD1 (5 bases). CDR3 length equals 15 residues. V gave up 0 bases and J gave up 4 bases, with 12 bases separating them. Germline V gene data show CDR1 as LGHNA and CDR2 as YSLEER.

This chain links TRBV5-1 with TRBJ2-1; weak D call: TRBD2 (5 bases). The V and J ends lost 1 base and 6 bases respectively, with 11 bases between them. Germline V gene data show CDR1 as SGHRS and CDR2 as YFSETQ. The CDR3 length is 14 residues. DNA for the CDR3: TGCGCCAGCAGCTTGATCGGGGTACCCAATGAGCAGTTCTTC. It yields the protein CASSLIGVPNEQFF.

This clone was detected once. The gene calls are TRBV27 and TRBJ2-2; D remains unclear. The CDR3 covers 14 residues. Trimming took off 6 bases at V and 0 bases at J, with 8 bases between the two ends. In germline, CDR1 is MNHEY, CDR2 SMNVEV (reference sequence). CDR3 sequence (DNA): TGTGCCAGCAGACACAGATCGAACACCGGGGAGCTGTTTTTT. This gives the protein CASRHRSNTGELFF.

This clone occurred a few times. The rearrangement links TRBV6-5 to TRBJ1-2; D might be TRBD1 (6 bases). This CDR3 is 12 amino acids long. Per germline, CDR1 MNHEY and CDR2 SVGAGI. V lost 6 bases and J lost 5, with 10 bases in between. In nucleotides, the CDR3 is TGTGCCAGCAGCCGGGACACATATGGCTACACCTTC. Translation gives CASSRDTYGYTF.

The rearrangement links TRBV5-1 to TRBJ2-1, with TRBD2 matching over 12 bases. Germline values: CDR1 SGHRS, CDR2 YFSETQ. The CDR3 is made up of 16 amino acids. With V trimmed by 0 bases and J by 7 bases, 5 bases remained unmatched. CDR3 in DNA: TGCGCCAGCAGCTTGGAGGCTAGCGGGGGGGCTAATGAGCAGTTCTTC. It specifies CASSLEASGGANEQFF.

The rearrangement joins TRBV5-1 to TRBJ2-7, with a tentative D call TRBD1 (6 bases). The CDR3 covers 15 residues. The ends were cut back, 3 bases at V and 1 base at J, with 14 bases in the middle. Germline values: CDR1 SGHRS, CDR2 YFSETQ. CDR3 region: CASSSAGTLSYEQYF. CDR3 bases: TGCGCCAGCAGCTCTGCCGGGACACTATCCTACGAGCAGTACTTC.

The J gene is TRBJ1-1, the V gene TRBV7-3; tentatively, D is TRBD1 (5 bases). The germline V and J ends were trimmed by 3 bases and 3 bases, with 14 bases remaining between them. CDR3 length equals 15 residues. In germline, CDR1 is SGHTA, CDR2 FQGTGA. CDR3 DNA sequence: TGTGCCAGCAGCTTTGGAAGTGGACAAGACACTGAAGCTTTCTTT. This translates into CASSFGSGQDTEAFF.

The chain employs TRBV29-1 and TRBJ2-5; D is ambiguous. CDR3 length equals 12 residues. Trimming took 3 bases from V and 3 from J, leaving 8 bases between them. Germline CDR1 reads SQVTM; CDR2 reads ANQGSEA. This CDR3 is CSVEGHEETQYF. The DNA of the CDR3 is TGCAGCGTTGAGGGCCATGAAGAGACCCAGTACTTC.

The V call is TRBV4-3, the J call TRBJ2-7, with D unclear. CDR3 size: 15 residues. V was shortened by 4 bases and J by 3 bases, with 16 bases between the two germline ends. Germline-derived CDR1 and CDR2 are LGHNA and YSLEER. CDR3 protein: CASSPQPRSGYEQYF. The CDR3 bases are TGCGCCAGCAGCCCACAACCAAGATCGGGCTACGAGCAGTACTTC.

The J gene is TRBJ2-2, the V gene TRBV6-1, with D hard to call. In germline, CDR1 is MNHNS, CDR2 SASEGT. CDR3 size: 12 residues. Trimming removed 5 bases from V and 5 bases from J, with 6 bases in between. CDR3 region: CASSSKTGELFF. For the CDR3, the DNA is TGTGCCAGCAGTTCAAAAACCGGGGAGCTGTTTTTT.

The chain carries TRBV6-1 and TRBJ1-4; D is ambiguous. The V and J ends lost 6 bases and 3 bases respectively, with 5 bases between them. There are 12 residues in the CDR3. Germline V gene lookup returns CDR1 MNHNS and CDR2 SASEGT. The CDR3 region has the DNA TGTGCCAGCAGCAGATCTAATGAAAAACTGTTTTTT. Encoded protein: CASSRSNEKLFF.

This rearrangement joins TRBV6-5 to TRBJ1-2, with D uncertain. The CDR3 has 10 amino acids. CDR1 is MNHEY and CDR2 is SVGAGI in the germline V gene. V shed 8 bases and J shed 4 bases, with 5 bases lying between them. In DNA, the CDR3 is TGTGCCAGCTCGGGCTATGGCTACACCTTC. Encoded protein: CASSGYGYTF.

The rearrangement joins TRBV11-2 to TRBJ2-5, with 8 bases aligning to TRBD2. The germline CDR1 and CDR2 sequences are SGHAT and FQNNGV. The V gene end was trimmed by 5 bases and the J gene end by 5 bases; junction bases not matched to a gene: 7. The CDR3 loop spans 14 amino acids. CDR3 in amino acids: CASSPRRGAETQYF. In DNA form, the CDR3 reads TGTGCCAGCAGCCCTAGGCGGGGGGCTGAGACCCAGTACTTC.

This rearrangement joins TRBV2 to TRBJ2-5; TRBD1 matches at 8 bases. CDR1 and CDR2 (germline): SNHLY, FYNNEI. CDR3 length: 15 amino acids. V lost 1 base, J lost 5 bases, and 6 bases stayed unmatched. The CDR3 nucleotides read TGTGCCAGCAGTGAAGGGCAGGGGGCCCTGGAGACCCAGTACTTC. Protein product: CASSEGQGALETQYF.